Here is one T cell receptor beta chain with its context. The source of the sample is a study of blood T cell repertoires in COVID-19. Study-level background: Samples taken during acute and convalescent COVID-19 were collected in the United States, Italy and Spain.

Trimming pared 1 base from V and 6 bases from J, leaving 3 bases between. Per germline, CDR1 SGHDN and CDR2 FVKESK. The CDR3 covers 12 residues. Using immunoSEQ multiplex PCR, the repertoire was profiled, and TCRdb retains in-frame clones only, with some absent. This table has over 55,000 clones, about 90% appearing once. The TCR originated in a man between 50 and 59 years old with active COVID-19. The rearrangement joins TRBV14 to TRBJ2-2; D ambiguous. Material: peripheral blood. CDR3 amino acids: CASSQVSGELFF. The CDR3 region has the DNA TGTGCCAGCAGCCAAGTATCCGGGGAGCTGTTTTTT.